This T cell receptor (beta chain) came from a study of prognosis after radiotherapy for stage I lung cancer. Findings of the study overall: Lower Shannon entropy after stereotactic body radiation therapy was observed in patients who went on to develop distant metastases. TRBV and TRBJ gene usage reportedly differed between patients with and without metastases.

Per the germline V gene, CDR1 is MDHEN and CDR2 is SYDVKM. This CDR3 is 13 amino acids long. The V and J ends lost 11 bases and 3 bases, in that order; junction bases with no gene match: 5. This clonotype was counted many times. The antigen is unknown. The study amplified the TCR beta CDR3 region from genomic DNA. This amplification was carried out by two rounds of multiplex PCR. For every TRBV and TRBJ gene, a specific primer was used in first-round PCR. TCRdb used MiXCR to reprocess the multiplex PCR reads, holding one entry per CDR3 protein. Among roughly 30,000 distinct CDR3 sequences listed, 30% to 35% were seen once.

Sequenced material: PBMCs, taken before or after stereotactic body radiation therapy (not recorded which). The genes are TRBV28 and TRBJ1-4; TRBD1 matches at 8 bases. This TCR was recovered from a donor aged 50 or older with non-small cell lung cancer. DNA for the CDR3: TGTGCCGGGAGGACAGGGTCTAATGAAAAACTGTTTTTT. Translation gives CAGRTGSNEKLFF.